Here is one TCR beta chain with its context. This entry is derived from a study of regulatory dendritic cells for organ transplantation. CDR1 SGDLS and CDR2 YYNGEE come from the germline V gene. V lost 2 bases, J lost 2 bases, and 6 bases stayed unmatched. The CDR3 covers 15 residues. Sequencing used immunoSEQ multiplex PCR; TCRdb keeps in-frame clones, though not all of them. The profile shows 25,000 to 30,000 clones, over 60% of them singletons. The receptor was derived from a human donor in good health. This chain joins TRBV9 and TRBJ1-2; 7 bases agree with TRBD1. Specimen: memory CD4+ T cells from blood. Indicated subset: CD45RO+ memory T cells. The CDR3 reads CASSVTGETNYGYTF. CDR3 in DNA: TGTGCCAGCAGCGTTACAGGGGAAACCAACTATGGCTACACCTTC.